Shown below are 27 T cell receptor beta chains from a single sample sequenced in a study of blood T cells in healthy people across ages. Alongside a J-beta primer mix, a sample-barcoded 5' primer served in a second PCR lasting roughly 7 to 11 cycles. One entry per CDR3 protein, called by TCRdb with MiXCR from the 5' RACE reads. This table holds around 690,000 distinct CDR3 sequences, under 70% found once. The sequencing sample was made of blood. The source is a man aged 55 to 70 in good health.

V and J are TRBV12-3 or TRBV12-4 and TRBJ1-5; 7 positions agree with TRBD1. V was pared by 5 bases and J by 3 bases, with 7 bases of the junction left unmatched. This CDR3 has 15 residues. The CDR3 coding sequence is TGTGCCAGCAGTCCACTGGGACAGAACAATCAGCCCCAGCATTTT. Encoded protein: CASSPLGQNNQPQHF.

This chain links TRBV6-5 with TRBJ2-7; D call uncertain. Germline V lookup: CDR1 MNHEY, CDR2 SVGAGI. The V gene lost 11 bases and the J gene lost 4 bases, with 12 bases spanning the gap. This CDR3 is built from 11 residues. The CDR3 nucleotides read TGTGCCGGCTCGACCGGGTACGAGCAGTACTTC. Its translation: CAGSTGYEQYF.

The chain combines TRBV2 with TRBJ1-2; D is perhaps TRBD1 (5 bases). The germline CDR1 and CDR2 sequences are SNHLY and FYNNEI. This CDR3 spans 12 amino acids. V lost 4 bases, J lost 11 bases, and 14 bases lay in between. The chain's CDR3 is CASSVGRGLYTF. CDR3 nucleotides: TGTGCCAGCAGTGTCGGGAGGGGTCTATACACCTTC.

The J gene is TRBJ1-4, the V gene TRBV29-1; D unresolved. V was pared by 6 bases and J by 2 bases, with 7 bases between. CDR3 length: 12 residues. The germline gives CDR1 SQVTM, CDR2 ANQGSEA. The CDR3 sequence is CSVRVTNEKLFF. In DNA form, the CDR3 reads TGCAGCGTGAGGGTGACTAATGAAAAACTGTTTTTT.

The chain's CDR3 is CSARDRTEYNEQFF. The CDR3 nucleotides read TGCAGTGCTAGAGATCGTACGGAATACAATGAGCAGTTCTTC. The chain joins TRBV20-1 to TRBJ2-1; no clear D gene. CDR3 length: 14 amino acids. Germline V gene data show CDR1 as DFQATT and CDR2 as SNEGSKA (reference sequence). Deletions cut 0 bases from V and 4 bases from J, with 10 bases between.

This chain connects TRBV5-4 to TRBJ2-5; D is ambiguous. Germline CDR1 and CDR2: SGHNT and YYREEE (reference sequence). The length of the CDR3 is 10 residues. The V end was cut by 10 bases, the J end by 2 bases, with 6 bases between. For the CDR3, the DNA is TGTGCCTACCTGCAAGAGACCCAGTACTTC. Translated, it gives CAYLQETQYF.

This chain links TRBV6-1 with TRBJ1-5; no clear D. Germline CDR1 MNHNS, CDR2 SASEGT. The V end lost 4 bases, the J end lost 2 bases, and 12 bases lay between the germline ends. CDR3 length equals 15 residues. The chain's CDR3 is CASSAETVGNQPQHF. The DNA of the CDR3 is TGTGCCAGCAGTGCGGAGACTGTCGGCAATCAGCCCCAGCATTTT.

This clonotype was counted only a few times. The V gene is TRBV20-1, the J gene TRBJ2-1, with TRBD2 as a possible D gene (7 bases). V was cut by 4 bases and J by 8 bases, with 21 bases left in between. The V gene's germline CDR1 is DFQATT and CDR2 SNEGSKA (reference sequence). This CDR3 is built from 15 residues. The CDR3 region has the DNA TGCAGTGCTACGGACTGGGGGACAACTAGCGATGAGCAGTTCTTC. Translation: CSATDWGTTSDEQFF.

This chain links TRBV15 with TRBJ2-7; D not resolved. The CDR3 is 13 residues long. V lost 4 bases and J 2 bases, leaving 9 bases between the germline ends. Germline V lookup: CDR1 LNHNV, CDR2 YYDKDF (reference sequence). CDR3 amino acids: CATSIETAYEQYF. Here the CDR3 DNA reads TGTGCCACCAGCATAGAAACGGCCTACGAGCAGTACTTC.

As concerns this clonotype: At one of its ends the junction is not consistent with the germline gene, which may arise from a read error. The V gene is TRBV27, the J gene TRBJ1-4; no reliable D call. This CDR3 spans 14 amino acids. CDR1 and CDR2 from the germline V gene are MNHEY and SMNVEV (reference sequence). The CDR3 nucleotides read TGTGTCAGCAGTTCCCACGGAATTAATGAAAAACTGTTTTTT. Protein product: CVSSSHGINEKLFF.

This chain links TRBV10-3 with TRBJ2-7; D call uncertain. Germline CDR1 and CDR2: ENHRY and SYGVKD. The CDR3 is 14 amino acids. Trimming cost V 0 bases and J 2 bases, with 8 bases left between them. CDR3 amino acids: CAISESPAAYEQYF. The CDR3 DNA reads as TGTGCCATCAGTGAGTCCCCGGCAGCCTACGAGCAGTACTTC.

A few counts support this clonotype. The chain carries TRBV3-1 and TRBJ2-5; 9 bases map to TRBD2. The CDR3 is made up of 16 amino acids. V lost 4 bases, J lost 4 bases, and 10 bases stayed unmatched. Germline-derived CDR1 and CDR2 are LGHDT and YNNKEL (reference sequence). DNA for the CDR3: TGTGCCAGCAGCCCACCGGGACTAGCCGTTTCAGAGACCCAGTACTTC. This codes for CASSPPGLAVSETQYF.

The table lists this clonotype with a few counts. The chain carries TRBV6-1 and TRBJ2-7; D may be TRBD1 or TRBD2 (5 bases each). The CDR3 has 15 amino acids. Germline V gives CDR1 MNHNS, CDR2 SASEGT. V gave up 5 bases and J gave up 2 bases, with 16 bases separating them. The CDR3 bases are TGTGCCAGCAGTACCTCCGGGACGGCTCCCTACGAGCAGTACTTC. Translation gives CASSTSGTAPYEQYF.

This clonotype was detected a few times. The V call is TRBV21-1, the J call TRBJ2-7; the table's D call of TRBD1 was not tested on the DNA. TRBV21-1 is classified as a pseudogene. This CDR3 has 18 amino acids. For the CDR3, the DNA is TGTGCCAGCAGCAAAACCGGCAAACCTCGGGACACCGACTACGAGCAGTACTTC. Amino acid sequence: CASSKTGKPRDTDYEQYF.

The rearrangement joins TRBV28 to TRBJ1-2; 7 positions match TRBD1. The CDR3 sequence is 13 residues long. Germline CDR1 reads MDHEN; CDR2 reads SYDVKM. Trimming took 5 bases from V and 5 from J; bases not matched to a gene: 5. Written as DNA, the CDR3 is TGTGCCAGCAGTCGGCCCAGGGGGTATGGCTACACCTTC. It is translated as CASSRPRGYGYTF.

The rearrangement links TRBV20-1 to TRBJ2-4, with 11 bases identical to TRBD2. With the DNA end fitting TRBJ2-5 better, the J assignment may be wrong. This CDR3 has 15 amino acids. Germline CDR1 and CDR2: DFQATT and SNEGSKA (reference sequence). The CDR3 protein is CSARSGSGGEETQYF. The CDR3 DNA reads as TGCAGTGCTAGGAGCGGTAGCGGGGGGGAAGAGACCCAGTACTTC.

J is TRBJ1-3 and V is TRBV2; no clear D. CDR1 is SNHLY, CDR2 FYNNEI, per germline. The CDR3 has 11 residues. Trimming shortened V by 11 bases and J by 4 bases, and 9 bases separated the two germline ends. CDR3 region: CACGRGNTIYF. As DNA, the CDR3 is TGTGCCTGCGGCCGAGGAAACACCATATATTTT.

This clonotype was seen only once. Sequence at one end of the junction differs from germline and may be a read error. The chain couples TRBV7-9 to TRBJ1-6; 7 positions agree with TRBD1. Looked up from germline, CDR1 is SEHNR and CDR2 is FQNEAQ (reference sequence). The CDR3 totals 15 residues. In nucleotides, the CDR3 is TGTGCCAGCAGCTTAGCGCAGGGGGTTAATTCACCCCACCACTTT. Translation gives CASSLAQGVNSPHHF. Combining the CDR3 with reference TRBV7-9 and TRBJ1-6 gives the whole variable domain DTGVSQNPRHKITKRGQNVTFRCDPISEHNRLYWYRQTLGQGPEFLTYFQNEAQLEKSRLLSDRFSAERPKGSFSTLEIQRTEQGDSAMYLCASSLAQGVNSPHHFGNGTRLTVT.

This clonotype was recorded a few times. The chain recombines TRBV20-1 with TRBJ2-7; D possibly corresponds to TRBD2 (5 bases). The CDR3 is made up of 14 amino acids. The germline gives CDR1 DFQATT, CDR2 SNEGSKA (reference sequence). V lost 2 bases, J lost 0 bases, and 11 bases lay in between. CDR3 protein: CSARRLAPSYEQYF. CDR3 bases: TGCAGTGCTAGACGCCTAGCTCCCTCCTACGAGCAGTACTTC.

The chain combines TRBV5-1 with TRBJ2-1; 8 bases agree with TRBD2. Germline assignment: CDR1 SGHRS and CDR2 YFSETQ. V gave up 0 bases and J gave up 6 bases; unmatched junction bases: 11. The CDR3 loop spans 17 amino acids. The chain's CDR3 is CASSLASSLLAGNEQFF. The CDR3, as DNA: TGCGCCAGCAGCTTGGCCTCTAGTCTGCTAGCGGGCAATGAGCAGTTCTTC.

This clonotype has just one count. The gene calls are TRBV4-1 and TRBJ2-1; TRBD2 matches at 12 bases. The CDR3 length is 18 residues. V lost 2 bases, J lost 9 bases, and 14 bases stayed unmatched. Germline V gene data show CDR1 as MGHRA and CDR2 as YSYEKL. CDR3 bases: TGCGCCAGCAGCCAAAAACTAGCGGGGGGACCCCAGGACTTTGAGCAGTTCTTC. It specifies CASSQKLAGGPQDFEQFF.

This chain connects TRBV29-1 to TRBJ1-4, with D perhaps TRBD1 (5 bases). Germline CDR1 SQVTM, CDR2 ANQGSEA. The CDR3 runs 13 residues. The V gene lost 4 bases and the J gene lost 8 bases, with 14 bases spanning the gap. DNA for the CDR3: TGCAGCGTTGGCCCCCGGGGGGGAGAAAAACTGTTTTTT. It translates to CSVGPRGGEKLFF. Complete variable domain (other parts from reference TRBV29-1 and TRBJ1-4): SAVISQKPSRDICQRGTSLTIQCQVDSQVTMMFWYRQQPGQSLTLIATANQGSEATYESGFVIDKFPISRPNLTFSTLTVSNMSPEDSSIYLCSVGPRGGEKLFFGSGTQLSVL.

This rearrangement joins TRBV3-1 to TRBJ2-4, with 11 bases lining up with TRBD1. V lost 4 bases and J lost 14; bases outside the gene matches: 4. Germline V gene sequence: CDR1 LGHDT, CDR2 YNNKEL (reference sequence). CDR3 size: 12 residues. The DNA of the CDR3 is TGTGCCAGCAGCCCCGGACAGGGGGCTAAGTACTTC. This codes for CASSPGQGAKYF.

V and J are TRBV28 and TRBJ2-5, with D perhaps TRBD1 (5 bases). Germline loops: CDR1 MDHEN, CDR2 SYDVKM. The CDR3 extends over 15 amino acids. V gave up 2 bases and J gave up 11 bases, with 21 bases separating them. The DNA of the CDR3 is TGTGCCAGCAGTTTAGGGGCAGGTACCCACTCTGAGCAGTACTTC. This gives the protein CASSLGAGTHSEQYF.

This clonotype was seen a handful of times. The rearrangement joins TRBV6-6 to TRBJ2-5, with D possibly being TRBD2 (5 bases). Deletions cut 9 bases from V and 3 bases from J, with 11 bases between. The CDR3 extends over 12 amino acids. Germline V lookup: CDR1 MNHNY, CDR2 SVGAGI (reference sequence). The DNA for the CDR3 is TGTGCCAGTGCACTAGGGAAAGAGACCCAGTACTTC. It yields the protein CASALGKETQYF.

The chain links TRBV12-3 or TRBV12-4 to TRBJ1-6, with D tentatively TRBD1 (5 bases). V was pared by 2 bases and J by 13 bases, with 6 bases between. This CDR3 region has 11 residues. The CDR3 DNA is TGTGCCAGCAGTTTACGGGGGCCCCTCCACTTT. Protein sequence: CASSLRGPLHF.

As to this clonotype: An end of the junction differs from the germline gene, which may be a read error. The V and J genes are TRBV11-2 and TRBJ2-5, with a weak D call TRBD2 (6 bases). Looked up from germline, CDR1 is SGHAT and CDR2 is FQNNGV. The CDR3 runs 15 residues. As DNA, the CDR3 is TGTCCCAGCAACCCAGTGGGGGGTATAGCAGAGACCCAGTACTTC. Translated, it gives CPSNPVGGIAETQYF. The full variable domain, rest sourced from reference TRBV11-2 and TRBJ2-5, is EAGVAQSPRYKIIEKRQSVAFWCNPISGHATLYWYQQILGQGPKLLIQFQNNGVVDDSQLPKDRFSAERLKGVDSTLKIQPAKLEDSAVYLCPSNPVGGIAETQYFGPGTRLLVL.